This T cell receptor (beta chain) was sequenced in a study of T cells in Graves' hyperthyroidism and ophthalmopathy. From RNA transcripts, TCR beta CDR3 regions were amplified. First-round RT-PCR targeting the TCR CDR3 was performed with the HTBI primer set. TCRdb reprocessed the multiplex PCR reads via MiXCR and lists one record per CDR3 protein. The repertoire holds 450,000 to 700,000 distinct CDR3 sequences, with more than 45% as singletons. Points from the study as a whole: Most thyroid clonotypes expanded above 0.001 appeared in blood too. The model forecast ophthalmopathy, anticipating it by a median about six months before onset.

It was uncontrolled infection, other autoimmune disease, pregnancy or lactation that excluded patients. Every diagnosis used clinical symptoms, serum thyroxine and TRAb, thyroid ultrasound and orbital computed tomography. Per germline, CDR1 MDHEN and CDR2 SYDVKM. Trimming removed 3 bases at V and 4 bases at J, with 6 bases between. This CDR3 is 12 amino acids long. This clonotype was picked up many times. Antigen specificity is unknown. The chain carries TRBV28 and TRBJ1-2; D ambiguous. This TCR was recovered from an adult woman with Graves' disease, either hyperthyroidism or ophthalmopathy (not recorded which). The material sequenced was peripheral blood or thyroid tissue (not recorded which). DNA of the CDR3: TGTGCCAGCAGTTTTCGACGCTATGGCTACACCTTC. Translating gives CASSFRRYGYTF.